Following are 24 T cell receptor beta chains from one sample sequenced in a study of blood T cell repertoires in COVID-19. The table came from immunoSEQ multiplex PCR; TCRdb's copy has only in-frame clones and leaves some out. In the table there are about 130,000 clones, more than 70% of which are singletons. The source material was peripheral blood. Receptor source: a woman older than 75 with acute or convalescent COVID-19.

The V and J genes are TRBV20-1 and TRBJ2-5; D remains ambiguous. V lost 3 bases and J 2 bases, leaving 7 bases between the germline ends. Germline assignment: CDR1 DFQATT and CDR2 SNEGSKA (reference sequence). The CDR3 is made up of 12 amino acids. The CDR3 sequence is CSASPEQETQYF. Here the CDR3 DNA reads TGCAGTGCTAGTCCCGAGCAAGAGACCCAGTACTTC.

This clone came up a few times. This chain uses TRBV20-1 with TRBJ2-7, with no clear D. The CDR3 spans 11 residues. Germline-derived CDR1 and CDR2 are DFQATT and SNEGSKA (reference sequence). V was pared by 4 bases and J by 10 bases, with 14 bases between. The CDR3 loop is CSATLGPYQYF. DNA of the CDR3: TGCAGTGCTACCCTTGGGCCGTACCAGTACTTC.

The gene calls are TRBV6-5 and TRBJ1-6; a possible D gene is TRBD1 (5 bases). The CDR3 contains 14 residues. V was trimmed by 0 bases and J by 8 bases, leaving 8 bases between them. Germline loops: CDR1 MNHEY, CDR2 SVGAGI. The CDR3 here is CASSYSGEDSPLHF. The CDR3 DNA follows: TGTGCCAGCAGTTACTCAGGGGAGGATTCACCCCTCCACTTT.

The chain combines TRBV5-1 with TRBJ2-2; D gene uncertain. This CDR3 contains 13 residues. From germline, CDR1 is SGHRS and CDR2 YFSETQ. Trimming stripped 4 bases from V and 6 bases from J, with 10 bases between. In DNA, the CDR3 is TGCGCCAGCAGCACACAGCCGTCCGGGGAGCTGTTTTTT. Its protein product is CASSTQPSGELFF.

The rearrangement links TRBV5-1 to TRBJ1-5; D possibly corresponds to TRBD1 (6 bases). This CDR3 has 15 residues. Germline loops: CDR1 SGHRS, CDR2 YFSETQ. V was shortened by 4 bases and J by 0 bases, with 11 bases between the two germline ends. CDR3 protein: CASSPDSYSNQPQHF. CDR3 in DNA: TGCGCCAGCAGCCCGGACAGCTATAGCAATCAGCCCCAGCATTTT.

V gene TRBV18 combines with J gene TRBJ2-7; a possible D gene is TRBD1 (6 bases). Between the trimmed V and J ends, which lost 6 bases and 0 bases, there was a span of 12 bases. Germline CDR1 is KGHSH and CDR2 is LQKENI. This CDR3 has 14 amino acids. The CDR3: CASSPDRNSYEQYF. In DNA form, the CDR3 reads TGTGCCAGCTCCCCCGACAGGAACTCCTACGAGCAGTACTTC.

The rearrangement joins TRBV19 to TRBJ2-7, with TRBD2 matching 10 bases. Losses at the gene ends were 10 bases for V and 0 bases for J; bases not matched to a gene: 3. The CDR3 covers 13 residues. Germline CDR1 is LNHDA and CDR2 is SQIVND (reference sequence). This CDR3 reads CATRLAGSYEQYF. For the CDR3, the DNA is TGTGCCACCCGACTAGCGGGCTCCTACGAGCAGTACTTC.

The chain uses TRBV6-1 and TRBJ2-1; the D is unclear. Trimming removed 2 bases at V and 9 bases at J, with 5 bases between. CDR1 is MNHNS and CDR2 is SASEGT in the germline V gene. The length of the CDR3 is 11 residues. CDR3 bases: TGTGCCAGCAGTGAACTCCGTGAGCAGTTCTTC. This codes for CASSELREQFF.

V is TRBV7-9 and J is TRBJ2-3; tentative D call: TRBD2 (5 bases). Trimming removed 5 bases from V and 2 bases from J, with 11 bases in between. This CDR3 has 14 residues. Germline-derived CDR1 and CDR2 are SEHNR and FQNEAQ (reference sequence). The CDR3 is CASSPGWLTDTQYF. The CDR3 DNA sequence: TGTGCCAGCAGCCCGGGGTGGCTCACAGATACGCAGTATTTT.

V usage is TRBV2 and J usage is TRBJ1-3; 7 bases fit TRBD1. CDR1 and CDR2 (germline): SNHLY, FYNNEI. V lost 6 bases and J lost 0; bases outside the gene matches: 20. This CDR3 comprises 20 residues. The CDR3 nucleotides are TGTGCCAGCAGCACTGGGGATGGACAGGACTATGATGGCTCTGGAAACACCATATATTTT. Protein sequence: CASSTGDGQDYDGSGNTIYF.

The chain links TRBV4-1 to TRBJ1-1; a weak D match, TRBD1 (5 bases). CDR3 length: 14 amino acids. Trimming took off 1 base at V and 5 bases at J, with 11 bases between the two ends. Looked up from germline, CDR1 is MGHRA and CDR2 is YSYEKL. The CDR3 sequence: CASSQAPGITEAFF. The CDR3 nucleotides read TGCGCCAGCAGCCAAGCCCCAGGGATTACTGAAGCTTTCTTT.

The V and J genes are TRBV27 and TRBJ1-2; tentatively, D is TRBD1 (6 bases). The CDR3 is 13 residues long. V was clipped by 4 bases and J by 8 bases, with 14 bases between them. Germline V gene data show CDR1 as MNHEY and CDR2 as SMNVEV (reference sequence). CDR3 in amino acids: CASSSGRGKGYTF. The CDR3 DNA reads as TGTGCCAGCAGTTCAGGCAGGGGTAAAGGCTACACCTTC.

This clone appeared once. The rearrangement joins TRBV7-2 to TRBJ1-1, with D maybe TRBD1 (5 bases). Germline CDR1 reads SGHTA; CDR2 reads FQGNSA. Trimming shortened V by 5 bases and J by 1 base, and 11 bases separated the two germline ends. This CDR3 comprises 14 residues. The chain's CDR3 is CASSDQGANTEAFF. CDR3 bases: TGTGCCAGCAGCGACCAGGGTGCGAACACTGAAGCTTTCTTT. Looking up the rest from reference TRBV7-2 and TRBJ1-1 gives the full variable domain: GAGVSQSPSNKVTEKGKDVELRCDPISGHTALYWYRQSLGQGLEFLIYFQGNSAPDKSGLPSDRFSAERTGGSVSTLTIQRTQQEDSAVYLCASSDQGANTEAFFGQGTRLTVV.

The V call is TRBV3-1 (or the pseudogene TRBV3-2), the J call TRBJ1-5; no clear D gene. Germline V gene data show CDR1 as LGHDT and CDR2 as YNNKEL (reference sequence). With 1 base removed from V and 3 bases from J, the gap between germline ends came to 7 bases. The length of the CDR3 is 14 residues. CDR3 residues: CASSQAGFNQPQHF. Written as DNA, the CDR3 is TGTGCCAGCAGCCAAGCGGGGTTCAATCAGCCCCAGCATTTT.

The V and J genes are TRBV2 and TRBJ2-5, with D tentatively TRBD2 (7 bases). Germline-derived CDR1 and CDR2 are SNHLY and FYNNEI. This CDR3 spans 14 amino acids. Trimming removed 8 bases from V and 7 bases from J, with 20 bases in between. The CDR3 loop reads CASGGTRTSGTQYF. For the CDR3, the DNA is TGTGCCAGCGGGGGGACACGGACTAGTGGGACCCAGTACTTC.

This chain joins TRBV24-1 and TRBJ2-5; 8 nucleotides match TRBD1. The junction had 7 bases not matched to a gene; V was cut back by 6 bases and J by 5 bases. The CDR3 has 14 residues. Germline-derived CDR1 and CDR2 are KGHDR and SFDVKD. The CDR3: CATSTMTGVETQYF. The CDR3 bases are TGTGCCACCAGTACCATGACAGGGGTGGAGACCCAGTACTTC.

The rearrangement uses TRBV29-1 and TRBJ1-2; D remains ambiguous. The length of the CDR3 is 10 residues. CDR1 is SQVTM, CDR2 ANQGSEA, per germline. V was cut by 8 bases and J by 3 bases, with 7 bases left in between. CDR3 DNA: TGCAGCACCGGGGACTATGGCTACACCTTC. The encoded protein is CSTGDYGYTF.

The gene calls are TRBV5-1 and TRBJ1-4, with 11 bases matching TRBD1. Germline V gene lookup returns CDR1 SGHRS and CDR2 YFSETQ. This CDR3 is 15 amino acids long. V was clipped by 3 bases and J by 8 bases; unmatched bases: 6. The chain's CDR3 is CASSYGTGGWEKLFF. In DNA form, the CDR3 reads TGCGCCAGCAGCTACGGGACAGGGGGTTGGGAAAAACTGTTTTTT.

In DNA form, the CDR3 reads TGCGCCAGCAGCTCTACAGGGTTCACCGGGGAGCTGTTTTTT. Translated: CASSSTGFTGELFF. J is TRBJ2-2 and V is TRBV5-1; maybe TRBD1 (6 bases). The V end was cut by 3 bases, the J end by 4 bases, with 10 bases between. The CDR3 is made up of 14 amino acids. The germline gives CDR1 SGHRS, CDR2 YFSETQ.

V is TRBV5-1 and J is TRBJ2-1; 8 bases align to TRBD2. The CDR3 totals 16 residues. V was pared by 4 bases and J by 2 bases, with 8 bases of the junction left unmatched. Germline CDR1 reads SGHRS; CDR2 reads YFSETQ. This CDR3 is CASSPGPAGAYNEQFF. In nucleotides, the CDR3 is TGCGCCAGCAGCCCGGGGCCAGCGGGGGCCTACAATGAGCAGTTCTTC.

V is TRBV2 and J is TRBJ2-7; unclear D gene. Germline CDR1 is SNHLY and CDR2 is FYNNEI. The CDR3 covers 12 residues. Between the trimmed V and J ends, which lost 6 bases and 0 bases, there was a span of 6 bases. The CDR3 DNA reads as TGTGCCAGCAGACAGAGCTCCTACGAGCAGTACTTC. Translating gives CASRQSSYEQYF.

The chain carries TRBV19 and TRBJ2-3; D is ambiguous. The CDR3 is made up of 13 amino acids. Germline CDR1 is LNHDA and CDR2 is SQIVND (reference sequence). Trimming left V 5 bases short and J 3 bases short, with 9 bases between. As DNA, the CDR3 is TGTGCCAGTAGTGCGGATGGGACAGATACGCAGTATTTT. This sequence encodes CASSADGTDTQYF.

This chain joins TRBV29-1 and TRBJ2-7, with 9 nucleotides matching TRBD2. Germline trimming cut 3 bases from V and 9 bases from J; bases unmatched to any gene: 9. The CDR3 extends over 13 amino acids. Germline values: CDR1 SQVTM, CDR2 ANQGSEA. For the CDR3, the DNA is TGCAGCGTTGACCCGGGACTAGCTAATGTGCAGTACTTC. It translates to CSVDPGLANVQYF.

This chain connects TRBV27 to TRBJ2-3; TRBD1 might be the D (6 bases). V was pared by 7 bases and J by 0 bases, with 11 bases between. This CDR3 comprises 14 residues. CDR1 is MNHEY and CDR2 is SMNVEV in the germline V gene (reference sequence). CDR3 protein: CASTKQGSTDTQYF. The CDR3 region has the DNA TGTGCCAGCACTAAACAGGGAAGCACAGATACGCAGTATTTT.